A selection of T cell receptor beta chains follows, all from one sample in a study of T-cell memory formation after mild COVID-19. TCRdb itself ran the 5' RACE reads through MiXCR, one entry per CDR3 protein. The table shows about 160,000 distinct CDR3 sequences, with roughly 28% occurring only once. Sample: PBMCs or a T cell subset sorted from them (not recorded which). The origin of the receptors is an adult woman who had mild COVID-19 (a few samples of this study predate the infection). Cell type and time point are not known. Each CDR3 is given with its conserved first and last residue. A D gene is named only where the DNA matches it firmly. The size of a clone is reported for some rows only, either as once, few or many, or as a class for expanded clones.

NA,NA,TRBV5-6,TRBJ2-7,CASSFAGAEQYF,TGTGCCAGCAGCTTTGCGGGGGCCGAGCAGTACTTC
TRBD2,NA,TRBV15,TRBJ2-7,CATSRDVAGGPYEQYF,TGTGCCACCAGCAGAGATGTAGCGGGGGGGCCTTACGAGCAGTACTTC
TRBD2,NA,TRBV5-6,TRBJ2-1,CASSLGVGGVHNEQFF,TGTGCCAGCAGCTTGGGAGTGGGGGGGGTACACAATGAGCAGTTCTTC
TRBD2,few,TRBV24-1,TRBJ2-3,CATSDSVAGPSTDTQYF,TGTGCCACCAGTGATAGTGTAGCGGGACCTAGCACAGATACGCAGTATTTT
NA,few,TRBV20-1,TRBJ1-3,CSARPGRFFSGNTIYF,TGCAGTGCTAGACCGGGACGGTTTTTCTCTGGAAACACCATATATTTT
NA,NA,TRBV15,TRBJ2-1,CATSRDRETPNEQFF,TGTGCCACCAGCAGAGATAGAGAGACTCCAAATGAGCAGTTCTTC
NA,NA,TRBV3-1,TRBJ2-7,CASVLEDETATYEQYF,TGTGCCAGCGTACTAGAAGATGAGACAGCTACCTACGAGCAGTACTTC
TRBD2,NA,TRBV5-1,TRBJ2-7,CASSNRGLAGRYEQYF,TGCGCCAGCAGCAACCGGGGGCTAGCGGGACGGTACGAGCAGTACTTC
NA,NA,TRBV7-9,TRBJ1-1,CASSPTDGGGKREAFF,TGTGCCAGCAGCCCCACAGACGGTGGGGGGAAAAGGGAAGCTTTCTTT
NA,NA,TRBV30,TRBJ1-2,CAWAGQLYGYTF,TGTGCCTGGGCAGGACAGCTCTATGGCTACACCTTC
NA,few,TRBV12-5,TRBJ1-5,CASGLGSNQPQHF,TGTGCTAGTGGCCTCGGGAGCAATCAGCCCCAGCATTTT
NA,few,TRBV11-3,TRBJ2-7,CASSLGLGPEQYF,TGTGCCAGCAGCTTAGGATTAGGTCCTGAGCAGTACTTC
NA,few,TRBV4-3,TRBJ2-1,CASSQDPGPQFF,TGCGCCAGCAGCCAAGACCCAGGGCCGCAGTTCTTC
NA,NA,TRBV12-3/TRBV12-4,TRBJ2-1,CASSTLLVTEPGVMGYGEQFF,TGTGCCAGCAGTACCCTCCTCGTCACGGAGCCGGGGGTAATGGGATACGGTGAGCAGTTCTTC
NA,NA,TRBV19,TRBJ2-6,CASSDPSSANVLTF,TGTGCCAGTAGCGACCCGAGCTCGGCCAACGTCCTGACTTTC
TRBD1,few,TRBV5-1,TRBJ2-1,CASSTLQGPYNEQFF,TGCGCCAGCAGCACTCTACAGGGGCCGTACAATGAGCAGTTCTTC
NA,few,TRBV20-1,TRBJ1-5,CSAPVAGNQPQHF,TGCAGTGCCCCGGTGGCAGGGAATCAGCCCCAGCATTTT
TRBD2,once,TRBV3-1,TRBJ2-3,CASRQGTSGSRRDTQYF,TGTGCCAGCAGACAAGGGACTAGCGGGAGCCGGAGGGATACGCAGTATTTT
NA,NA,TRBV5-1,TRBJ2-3,CASSLVGRSDTQYF,TGCGCCAGCAGCTTGGTGGGACGGTCAGATACGCAGTATTTT
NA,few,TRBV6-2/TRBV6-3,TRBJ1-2,CASNEQGSYGYTF,TGTGCCAGCAACGAACAGGGCTCTTATGGCTACACCTTC
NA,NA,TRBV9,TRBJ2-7,CASSVDLESYEQYF,TGTGCCAGCAGCGTAGATTTGGAGTCCTACGAGCAGTACTTC
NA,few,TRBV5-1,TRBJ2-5,CASSELRQETQYF,TGCGCCAGCAGCGAACTACGCCAAGAGACCCAGTACTTC
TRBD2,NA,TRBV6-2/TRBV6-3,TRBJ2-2,CASSYWREGAGELFF,TGTGCCAGCAGTTACTGGCGGGAGGGCGCCGGGGAGCTGTTTTTT
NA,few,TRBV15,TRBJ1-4,CATSRDTTGYEKLFF,TGTGCCACCAGCAGAGATACTACAGGGTATGAAAAACTGTTTTTT